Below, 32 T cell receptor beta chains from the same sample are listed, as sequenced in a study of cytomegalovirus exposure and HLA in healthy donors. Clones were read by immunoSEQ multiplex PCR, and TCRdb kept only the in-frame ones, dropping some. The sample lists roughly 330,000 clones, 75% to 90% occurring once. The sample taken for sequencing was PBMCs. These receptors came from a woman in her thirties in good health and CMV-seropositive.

The CDR3 nucleotides are TGTGCCAGCAGCTCGGAATACAATGAGCAGTTCTTC. This gives the protein CASSSEYNEQFF. The gene calls are TRBV7-6 and TRBJ2-1; D not resolved. The CDR3 runs to 12 residues. V was trimmed by 4 bases and J by 4 bases, leaving 5 bases between them. Germline V gene sequence: CDR1 SGHVS, CDR2 FNYEAQ.

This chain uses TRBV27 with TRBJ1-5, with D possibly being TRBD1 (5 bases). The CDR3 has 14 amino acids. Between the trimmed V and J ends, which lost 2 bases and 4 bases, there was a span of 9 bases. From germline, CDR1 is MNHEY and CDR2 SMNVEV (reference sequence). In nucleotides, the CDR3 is TGTGCCAGCAGTTTAGCAGGGTCGAATCAGCCCCAGCATTTT. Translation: CASSLAGSNQPQHF.

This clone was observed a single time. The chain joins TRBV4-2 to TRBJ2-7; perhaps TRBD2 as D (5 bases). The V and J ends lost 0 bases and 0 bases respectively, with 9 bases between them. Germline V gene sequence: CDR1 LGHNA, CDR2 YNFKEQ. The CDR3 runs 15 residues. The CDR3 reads CASSQDRRSSYEQYF. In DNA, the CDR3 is TGTGCCAGCAGCCAAGATCGGAGGAGCTCCTACGAGCAGTACTTC.

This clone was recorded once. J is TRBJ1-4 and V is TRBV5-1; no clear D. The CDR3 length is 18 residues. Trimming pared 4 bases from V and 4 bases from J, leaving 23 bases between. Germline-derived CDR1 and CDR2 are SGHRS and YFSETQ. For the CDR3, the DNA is TGCGCCAGCAGCATGGGCCCGCAGGCACGCAGAAATAATGAAAAACTGTTTTTT. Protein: CASSMGPQARRNNEKLFF.

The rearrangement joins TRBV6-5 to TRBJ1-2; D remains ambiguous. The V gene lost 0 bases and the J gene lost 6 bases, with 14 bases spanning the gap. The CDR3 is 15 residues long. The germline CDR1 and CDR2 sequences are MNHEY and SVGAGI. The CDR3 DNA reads TGTGCCAGCAGTTACTCTTTCGGGTCGGCGGATGGCTACACCTTC. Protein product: CASSYSFGSADGYTF.

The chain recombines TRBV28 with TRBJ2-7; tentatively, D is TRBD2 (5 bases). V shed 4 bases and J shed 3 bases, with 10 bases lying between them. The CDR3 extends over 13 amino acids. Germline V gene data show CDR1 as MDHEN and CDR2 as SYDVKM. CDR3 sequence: CASSSGLIYEQYF. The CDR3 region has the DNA TGTGCCAGCAGTTCTGGACTCATCTACGAGCAGTACTTC.

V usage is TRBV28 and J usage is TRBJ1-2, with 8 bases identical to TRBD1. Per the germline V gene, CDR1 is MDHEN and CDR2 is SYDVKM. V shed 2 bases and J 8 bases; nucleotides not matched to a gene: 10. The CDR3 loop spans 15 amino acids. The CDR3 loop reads CASSLTPQGAEGYTF. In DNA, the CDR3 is TGTGCCAGCAGTTTAACGCCCCAGGGGGCTGAGGGCTACACCTTC.

CDR3 in DNA: TGTGCCAGCAGCCTACCGGGTCGGCTGGGAAGAAATGAGCAGTTCTTC. Its protein is CASSLPGRLGRNEQFF. This chain uses TRBV7-3 with TRBJ2-1, with D hard to call. Per germline, CDR1 SGHTA and CDR2 FQGTGA. V lost 5 bases and J 7 bases, leaving 21 bases between the germline ends. The CDR3 has 16 residues.

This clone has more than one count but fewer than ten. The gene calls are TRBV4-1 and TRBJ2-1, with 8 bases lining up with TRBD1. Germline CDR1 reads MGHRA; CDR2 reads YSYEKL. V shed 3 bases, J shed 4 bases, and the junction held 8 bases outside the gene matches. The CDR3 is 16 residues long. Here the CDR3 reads CASSQGQEIRYNEQFF. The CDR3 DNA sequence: TGCGCCAGCAGCCAGGGACAGGAGATACGTTACAATGAGCAGTTCTTC.

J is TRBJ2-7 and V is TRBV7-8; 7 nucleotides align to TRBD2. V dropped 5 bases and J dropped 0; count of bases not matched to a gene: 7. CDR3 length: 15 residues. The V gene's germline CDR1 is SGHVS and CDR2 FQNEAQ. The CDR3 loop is CASSPGRPLSYEQYF. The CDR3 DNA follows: TGTGCCAGCAGCCCCGGGAGGCCCCTCTCCTACGAGCAGTACTTC.

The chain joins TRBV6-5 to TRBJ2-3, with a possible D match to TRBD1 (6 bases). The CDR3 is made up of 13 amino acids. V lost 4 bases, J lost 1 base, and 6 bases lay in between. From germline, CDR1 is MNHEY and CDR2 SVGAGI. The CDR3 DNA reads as TGTGCCAGCAGTTGGACAGGCACAGATACGCAGTATTTT. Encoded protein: CASSWTGTDTQYF.

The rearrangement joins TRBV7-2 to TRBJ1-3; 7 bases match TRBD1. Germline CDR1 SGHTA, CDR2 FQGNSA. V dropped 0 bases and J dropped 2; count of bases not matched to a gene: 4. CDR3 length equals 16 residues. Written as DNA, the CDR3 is TGTGCCAGCAGCTTAGCCAGGGGGGGAGCTGGAAACACCATATATTTT. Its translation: CASSLARGGAGNTIYF.

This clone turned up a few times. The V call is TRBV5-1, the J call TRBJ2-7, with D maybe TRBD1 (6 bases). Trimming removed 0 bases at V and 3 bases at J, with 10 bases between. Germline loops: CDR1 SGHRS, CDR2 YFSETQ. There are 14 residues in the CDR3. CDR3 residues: CASSLDGQSYEQYF. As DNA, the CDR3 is TGCGCCAGCAGCTTGGATGGACAGAGCTACGAGCAGTACTTC.

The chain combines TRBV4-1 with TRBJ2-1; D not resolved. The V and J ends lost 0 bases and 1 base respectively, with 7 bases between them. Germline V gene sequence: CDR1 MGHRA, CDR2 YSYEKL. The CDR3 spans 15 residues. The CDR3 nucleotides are TGCGCCAGCAGCCAAGATCTAGGTTCCTACAATGAGCAGTTCTTC. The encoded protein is CASSQDLGSYNEQFF.

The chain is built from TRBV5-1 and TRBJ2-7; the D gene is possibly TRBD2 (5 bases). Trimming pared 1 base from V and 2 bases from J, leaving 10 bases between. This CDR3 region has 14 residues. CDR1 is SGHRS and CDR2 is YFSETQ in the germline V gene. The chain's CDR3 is CASSLYAGTYEQYF. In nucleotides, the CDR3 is TGCGCCAGCAGCTTGTACGCGGGTACCTACGAGCAGTACTTC.

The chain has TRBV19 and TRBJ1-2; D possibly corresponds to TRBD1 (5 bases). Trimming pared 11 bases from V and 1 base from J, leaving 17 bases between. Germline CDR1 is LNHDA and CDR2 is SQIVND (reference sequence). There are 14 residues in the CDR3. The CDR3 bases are TGTGCCTCGAGGGGAGCGAACCTTAACTATGGCTACACCTTC. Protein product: CASRGANLNYGYTF.

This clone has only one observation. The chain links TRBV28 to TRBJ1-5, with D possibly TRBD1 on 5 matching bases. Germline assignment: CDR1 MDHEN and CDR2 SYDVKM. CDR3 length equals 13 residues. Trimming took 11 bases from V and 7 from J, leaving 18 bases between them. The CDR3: CASRGDPTQPQHF. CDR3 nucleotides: TGTGCCTCACGGGGGGACCCTACCCAGCCCCAGCATTTT.

This CDR3 is CAWRQGFYEQYF. The CDR3 nucleotides read TGTGCCTGGAGACAGGGCTTCTACGAGCAGTACTTC. This chain joins TRBV30 and TRBJ2-7; maybe TRBD1 (6 bases). V lost 3 bases, J lost 3 bases, and 9 bases lay in between. The CDR3 is made up of 12 amino acids. Germline V gene sequence: CDR1 GTSNPN, CDR2 SVGIG (reference sequence).

This CDR3 reads CASSVSRRTGELFF. CDR3 in DNA: TGTGCCAGCAGCGTCTCGCGGCGCACCGGGGAGCTGTTTTTT. This sequence joins TRBV7-8 and TRBJ2-2; D unresolved. The CDR3 spans 14 residues. V lost 5 bases to trimming and J lost 4 bases, with 11 bases between them. Germline CDR1 and CDR2: SGHVS and FQNEAQ.

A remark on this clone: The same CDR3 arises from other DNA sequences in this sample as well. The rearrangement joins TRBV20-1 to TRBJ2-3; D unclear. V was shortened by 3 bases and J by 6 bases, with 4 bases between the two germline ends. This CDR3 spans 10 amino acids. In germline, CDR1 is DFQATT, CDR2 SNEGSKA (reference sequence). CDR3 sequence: CSARVDTQYF. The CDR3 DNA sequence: TGCAGTGCTAGGGTGGATACGCAGTATTTT.

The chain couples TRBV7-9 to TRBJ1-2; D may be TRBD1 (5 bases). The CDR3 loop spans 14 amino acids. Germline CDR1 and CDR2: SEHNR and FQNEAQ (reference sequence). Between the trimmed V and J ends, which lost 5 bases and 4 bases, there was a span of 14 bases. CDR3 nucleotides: TGTGCCAGCAGCGTACCCACAGGTCCCTATGGCTACACCTTC. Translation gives CASSVPTGPYGYTF.

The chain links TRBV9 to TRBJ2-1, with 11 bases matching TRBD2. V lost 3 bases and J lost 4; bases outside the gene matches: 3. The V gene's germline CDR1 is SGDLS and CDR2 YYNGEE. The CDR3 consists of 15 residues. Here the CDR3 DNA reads TGTGCCAGCAGCGAGGTAGCGGGGGGGTACAATGAGCAGTTCTTC. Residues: CASSEVAGGYNEQFF.

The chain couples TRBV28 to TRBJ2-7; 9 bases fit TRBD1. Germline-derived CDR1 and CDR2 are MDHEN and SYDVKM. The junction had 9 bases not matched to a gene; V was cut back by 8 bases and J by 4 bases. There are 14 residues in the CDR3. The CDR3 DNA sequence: TGTGCCAGCGTAACCGGGACAGGGTTGTACGAGCAGTACTTC. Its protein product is CASVTGTGLYEQYF.

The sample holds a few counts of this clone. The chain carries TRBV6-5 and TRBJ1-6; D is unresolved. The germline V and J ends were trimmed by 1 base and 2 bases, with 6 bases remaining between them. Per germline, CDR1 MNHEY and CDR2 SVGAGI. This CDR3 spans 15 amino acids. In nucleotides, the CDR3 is TGTGCCAGCAGTTACTTACAAGCCTATAATTCACCCCTCCACTTT. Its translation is CASSYLQAYNSPLHF.

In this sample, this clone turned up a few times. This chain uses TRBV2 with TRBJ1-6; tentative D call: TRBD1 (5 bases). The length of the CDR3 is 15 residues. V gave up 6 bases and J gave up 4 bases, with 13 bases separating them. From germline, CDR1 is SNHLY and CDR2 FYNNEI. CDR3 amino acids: CASSSLDSYNSPLHF. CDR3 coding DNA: TGTGCCAGCAGCTCTTTAGACAGTTATAATTCACCCCTCCACTTT.

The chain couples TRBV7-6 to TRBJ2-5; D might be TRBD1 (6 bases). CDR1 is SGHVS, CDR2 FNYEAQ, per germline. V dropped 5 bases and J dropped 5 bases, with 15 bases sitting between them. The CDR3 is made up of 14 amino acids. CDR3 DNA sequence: TGTGCCAGCAGCCTTGGACAGTCTTGGGAGACCCAGTACTTC. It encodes CASSLGQSWETQYF.

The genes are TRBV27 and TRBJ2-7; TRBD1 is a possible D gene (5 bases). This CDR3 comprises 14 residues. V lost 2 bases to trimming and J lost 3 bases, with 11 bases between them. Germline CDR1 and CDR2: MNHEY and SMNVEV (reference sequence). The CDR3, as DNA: TGTGCCAGCAGTTTAACAGGAGTCGTCTACGAGCAGTACTTC. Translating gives CASSLTGVVYEQYF.

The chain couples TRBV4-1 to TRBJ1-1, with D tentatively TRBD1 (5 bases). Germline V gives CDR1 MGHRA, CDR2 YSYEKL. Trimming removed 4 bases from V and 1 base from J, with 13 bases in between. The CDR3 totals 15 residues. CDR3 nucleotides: TGCGCCAGCAGCCCTACTGGGGGAGAGAACACTGAAGCTTTCTTT. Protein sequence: CASSPTGGENTEAFF.

As DNA, the CDR3 is TGTGCCAGCAGTTTAGCCGGGGAGCTGTTTTTT. Translation: CASSLAGELFF. The chain combines TRBV28 with TRBJ2-2, with D uncertain. V lost 2 bases, J lost 6 bases, and 1 base lay in between. The germline gives CDR1 MDHEN, CDR2 SYDVKM. The CDR3 has 11 amino acids.

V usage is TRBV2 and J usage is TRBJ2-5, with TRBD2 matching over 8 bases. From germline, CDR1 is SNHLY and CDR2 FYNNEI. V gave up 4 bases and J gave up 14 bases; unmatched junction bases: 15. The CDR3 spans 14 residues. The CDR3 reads CASSGAAGGRAGYF. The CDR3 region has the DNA TGTGCCAGCAGTGGAGCCGCGGGAGGTCGGGCCGGATACTTC.

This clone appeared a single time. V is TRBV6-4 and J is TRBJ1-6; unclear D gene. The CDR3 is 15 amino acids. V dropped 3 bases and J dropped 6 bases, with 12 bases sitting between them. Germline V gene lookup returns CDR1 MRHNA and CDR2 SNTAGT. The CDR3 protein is CASSEGRGLNSPLHF. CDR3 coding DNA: TGTGCCAGCAGTGAAGGACGCGGACTTAATTCACCCCTCCACTTT.

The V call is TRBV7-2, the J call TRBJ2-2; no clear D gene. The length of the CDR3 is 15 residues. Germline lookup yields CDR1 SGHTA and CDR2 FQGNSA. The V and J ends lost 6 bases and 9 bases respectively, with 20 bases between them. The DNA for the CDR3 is TGTGCCAGCAGGTTGGTGCAGAGTGAGTCCCGGGAGCTGTTTTTT. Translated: CASRLVQSESRELFF.